Each of the 15 T cell receptor beta chains below was sequenced from the same sample in a study of T cells expressing NK-cell markers. Reanalyzing the 5' RACE reads, TCRdb keeps one entry per CDR3 protein, without DNA. In all, the sample yields 250,000 or so distinct CDR3 sequences. The sample was blood T cells: a sorted CD56 or NKG2C T cell subset, CD4+ or CD8+ T cells, or bulk PBMC T cells (not recorded which). The source is a woman between 18 and 75 years old in good health.

The genes are TRBV11-3 and TRBJ2-3; TCRdb designates TRBD1, a call that cannot be tested without DNA. The CDR3 runs 15 residues. Germline CDR1 SGHNT, CDR2 YENEEA. The CDR3 sequence: CASSLDGAGTDTQYF. Filled out from reference TRBV11-3 and TRBJ2-3, the complete variable domain reads EAGVVQSPRYKIIEKKQPVAFWCNPISGHNTLYWYLQNLGQGPELLIRYENEEAVDDSQLPKDRFSAERLKGVDSTLKIQPAELGDSAVYLCASSLDGAGTDTQYFGPGTRLTVL.

The CDR3 sequence is CASSTSGGHNEQFF. V is TRBV5-1 and J is TRBJ2-1; the D call from TCRdb, TRBD2, cannot be confirmed without DNA. The CDR3 runs 14 residues. Germline V gives CDR1 SGHRS, CDR2 YFSETQ.

The chain couples TRBV12-3 or TRBV12-4 to TRBJ1-6. This CDR3 is built from 12 residues. This CDR3 is CASSFANSPLHF.

The chain is built from TRBV5-1 and TRBJ2-5; the TRBD1 assignment by TCRdb is unverifiable without DNA. Germline V gene data show CDR1 as SGHRS and CDR2 as YFSETQ. This CDR3 contains 15 residues. CDR3 protein: CASSLTGATQETQYF.

The CDR3 here is CSVIGGSSYNEQFF. The rearrangement joins TRBV20-1 to TRBJ2-1; TCRdb calls TRBD1, which cannot be checked without DNA. Germline V gene data show CDR1 as DFQATT and CDR2 as SNEGSKA (reference sequence). This CDR3 has 14 residues.

CDR3 residues: CASTSTGGAEAFF. The rearrangement uses TRBV18 and TRBJ1-1; there is no DNA to check the TCRdb D call of TRBD1. This CDR3 has 13 amino acids. Germline-derived CDR1 and CDR2 are KGHSH and LQKENI.

V usage is TRBV12-3 or TRBV12-4 and J usage is TRBJ1-2; absent DNA, TCRdb's TRBD1 call cannot be checked. This CDR3 is 13 amino acids long. The CDR3 sequence: CASSSPGGYGYTF.

The chain employs TRBV21-1 and TRBJ1-6; no DNA is available, so the TRBD1 call from TCRdb remains unchecked. TRBV21-1 is listed as a pseudogene. The CDR3 is 15 amino acids. This CDR3 reads CASRGQGSYNSPLHF.

This CDR3 is CASSLQDHQNEKLFF. The chain is built from TRBV5-1 and TRBJ1-4; TCRdb selects TRBD1, and the lack of DNA leaves this call unchecked. From germline, CDR1 is SGHRS and CDR2 YFSETQ. This CDR3 comprises 15 residues. The full variable domain, rest sourced from reference TRBV5-1 and TRBJ1-4, is KAGVTQTPRYLIKTRGQQVTLSCSPISGHRSVSWYQQTPGQGLQFLFEYFSETQRNKGNFPGRFSGRQFSNSRSEMNVSTLELGDSALYLCASSLQDHQNEKLFFGSGTQLSVL.

This chain connects TRBV21-1 to TRBJ1-2; TCRdb's D gene call, TRBD1, goes unchecked for lack of DNA. TRBV21-1 is reported as a pseudogene. This CDR3 contains 11 residues. The CDR3 loop is CASGQGFGYTF.

The V call is TRBV27, the J call TRBJ2-1; lacking DNA, the TRBD2 call made by TCRdb goes unchecked. From germline, CDR1 is MNHEY and CDR2 SMNVEV (reference sequence). CDR3 length equals 16 residues. This CDR3 reads CASSFLTSGGAKEQFF.

The chain has TRBV18 and TRBJ2-5; absent DNA, TCRdb's TRBD2 call cannot be checked. The CDR3 consists of 16 residues. CDR1 is KGHSH, CDR2 LQKENI, per germline. The CDR3 is CASSPLREGPGETQYF.

The chain links TRBV10-3 to TRBJ1-1; TCRdb returns TRBD1, unconfirmable since there is no DNA. Germline CDR1 is ENHRY and CDR2 is SYGVKD. The CDR3 spans 15 residues. The CDR3 sequence: CAISGKGAKNTEAFF.

The V and J genes are TRBV7-9 and TRBJ2-1; as DNA is missing, the TRBD1 call by TCRdb cannot be tested. The CDR3 spans 14 residues. Germline CDR1 is SEHNR and CDR2 is FQNEAQ (reference sequence). CDR3 amino acids: CASSRTRTGVEQFF. Drawing the rest from reference TRBV7-9 and TRBJ2-1, the complete variable domain is DTGVSQNPRHKITKRGQNVTFRCDPISEHNRLYWYRQTLGQGPEFLTYFQNEAQLEKSRLLSDRFSAERPKGSFSTLEIQRTEQGDSAMYLCASSRTRTGVEQFFGPGTRLTVL.

V usage is TRBV7-7 and J usage is TRBJ2-5; as DNA is missing, the TRBD2 call by TCRdb cannot be tested. CDR3 length: 16 amino acids. Germline CDR1 and CDR2: SSHAT and FNYEAQ (reference sequence). The CDR3 loop is CASSRTLGGWEETQYF.